This T cell receptor (beta chain) was identified in a study of cytotoxic CD8 clonotypes in ibrutinib-treated CLL. The wider study: The group held 11 relapsed/refractory and 15 treatment-naive patients, with 17 IGHV unmutated.

This table comes from immunoSEQ multiplex PCR, and its TCRdb copy is limited to in-frame clones, with some not included. The sample yields some 10,000 clones, around three quarters seen once. Extraction of around 2 micrograms of genomic DNA from cryopreserved PBMCs supplied material for TCR beta libraries. Trimming removed 2 bases at V and 1 base at J, with 8 bases between. Germline loops: CDR1 GTSNPN, CDR2 SVGIG (reference sequence). CDR3 length: 13 amino acids. The chain joins TRBV30 to TRBJ1-2; D is undetermined. The input for sequencing was PBMCs, taken at disease progression, from a patient treated with ibrutinib. This TCR derives from a human donor with chronic lymphocytic leukemia. The CDR3 loop is CAWSPGFNYGYTF. The CDR3 DNA sequence: TGTGCCTGGAGTCCGGGGTTTAACTATGGCTACACCTTC.